The sequence of this T cell receptor beta chain was determined in a study of T-cell memory formation after mild COVID-19. On the study more broadly: Across donors, TCR clusters were largely donor specific. Study results and limitations: From day 15 to 85, contracting clones were balanced between CD4 and CD8, whereas later expanders leaned toward CD4+.

TCRdb analysed the 5' RACE reads with MiXCR anew, one entry per CDR3 protein. Seen here are some 300,000 distinct CDR3 sequences, 20% to 25% observed once, and the top ten hold roughly a fifth. In the case of this clonotype: The antigen is not known.

Trimming removed 0 bases at V and 9 bases at J, with 7 bases between. Germline assignment: CDR1 SGHRS and CDR2 YFSETQ. The length of the CDR3 is 13 residues. Sequencing was performed on PBMCs or a T cell subset sorted from them (not recorded which). The chain joins TRBV5-1 to TRBJ1-6; D is uncertain. The sequence was obtained from a young man who had mild COVID-19 (a few samples of this study predate the infection). Cell type and time point are not known. CDR3 nucleotides: TGCGCCAGCAGCTTGGGTGGGGTTTCACCCCTCCACTTT. The encoded protein is CASSLGGVSPLHF.